Shown below are 12 T cell receptor beta chains from a single sample sequenced in a study of blood T cell repertoires in COVID-19. TCRdb's table, derived via immunoSEQ multiplex PCR, lists solely in-frame clones and lacks some. The sample lists some 110,000 clones, almost 85% occurring once. The material sequenced was peripheral blood. These receptors were collected from a man aged 65 to 85 with active or convalescent COVID-19.

The chain has TRBV5-5 and TRBJ2-1; 7 bases agree with TRBD2. In germline, CDR1 is SGHKS, CDR2 YYEKEE (reference sequence). Trimming removed 5 bases from V and 8 bases from J; junction bases left unmatched: 7. This CDR3 spans 13 amino acids. CDR3 sequence reads: CASRYRLAYEQFF. DNA for the CDR3: TGTGCCAGCAGATATAGACTAGCCTATGAGCAGTTCTTC.

This clone was found a few times. This chain joins TRBV28 and TRBJ1-6, with TRBD1 identical over 11 bases. This CDR3 has 14 amino acids. V was clipped by 6 bases and J by 8 bases; unmatched bases: 3. Germline lookup yields CDR1 MDHEN and CDR2 SYDVKM. The CDR3 protein is CASSSGQGDSPLHF. The DNA for the CDR3 is TGTGCCAGCAGCTCGGGACAGGGGGATTCACCCCTCCACTTT.

The rearrangement joins TRBV11-1 to TRBJ2-7; D possibly corresponds to TRBD1 (5 bases). With 2 bases removed from V and 4 bases from J, the gap between germline ends came to 12 bases. Germline assignment: CDR1 SGHAT and CDR2 FQDESV (reference sequence). The CDR3 loop spans 14 amino acids. The CDR3 DNA reads as TGTGCCAGCAGCTTAACAGGAATGCATTACGAGCAGTACTTC. Amino acid sequence: CASSLTGMHYEQYF.

Ten or more counts support this clone. The chain uses TRBV5-5 and TRBJ1-2, with D possibly matching TRBD1 (6 bases). This CDR3 region has 14 residues. CDR1 is SGHKS and CDR2 is YYEKEE in the germline V gene (reference sequence). The V end lost 6 bases, the J end lost 9 bases, and 21 bases lay between the germline ends. CDR3 nucleotide sequence: TGTGCCAGCAACCCAGGGACACCATATGATAGCTACACCTTC. Translating gives CASNPGTPYDSYTF.

The V gene is TRBV9, the J gene TRBJ2-5; 9 nucleotides agree with TRBD1. This CDR3 is 15 amino acids long. Germline V gene data show CDR1 as SGDLS and CDR2 as YYNGEE. After removal of 7 bases from V and 5 bases from J, the junction contained 12 bases not matched to a gene. CDR3 coding DNA: TGTGCCAGCTCCGGGACAGGGCTAATTTCGGAGACCCAGTACTTC. Protein product: CASSGTGLISETQYF.

The rearrangement links TRBV11-2 to TRBJ1-2; 9 bases are shared with TRBD1. This CDR3 is 15 amino acids long. The germline V gene has CDR1 SGHAT and CDR2 FQNNGV. Trimming removed 0 bases from V and 3 bases from J; junction bases left unmatched: 2. CDR3 DNA sequence: TGTGCCAGCAGCTTAGAACAGGGGGCTCACTATGGCTACACCTTC. Its protein product is CASSLEQGAHYGYTF.

V is TRBV16 and J is TRBJ2-7; TRBD1 matches 7 bases. The CDR3 sequence is 15 residues long. Germline CDR1 KGHSY, CDR2 FQNENV. V lost 4 bases, J lost 2 bases, and 8 bases stayed unmatched. In DNA, the CDR3 is TGTGCCAGCAGCCGACTACAGGGGAGCCCCTACGAGCAGTACTTC. This sequence encodes CASSRLQGSPYEQYF.

V is TRBV19 and J is TRBJ1-1; 11 bases are shared with TRBD1. J was trimmed by 1 base and V by 5 bases; bases with no gene match: 6. The CDR3 runs 16 residues. Germline loops: CDR1 LNHDA, CDR2 SQIVND (reference sequence). The CDR3 sequence is CASSLRTGGGNTEAFF. The DNA of the CDR3 is TGTGCCAGTAGTCTCCGGACAGGGGGCGGGAACACTGAAGCTTTCTTT.

The gene calls are TRBV5-6 and TRBJ2-1, with 12 bases aligning to TRBD1. The CDR3 runs 14 residues. J lost 9 bases, V lost 3 bases, and 4 bases had no gene match. Germline V gene sequence: CDR1 SGHDT, CDR2 YYEEEE. The CDR3 sequence is CASSWGQGASEQFF. For the CDR3, the DNA is TGTGCCAGCAGCTGGGGACAGGGGGCCAGTGAGCAGTTCTTC.

The J gene is TRBJ1-3, the V gene TRBV28, with 10 bases fitting TRBD1. Germline V lookup: CDR1 MDHEN, CDR2 SYDVKM. Trimming cost V 1 base and J 9 bases; bases outside gene matches: 6. The CDR3 spans 15 residues. For the CDR3, the DNA is TGTGCCAGCAGTTTATCTGGGACAGGGGCGGGCACCATATATTTT. Its translation: CASSLSGTGAGTIYF.

This clone is a singleton in its sample. The chain uses TRBV27 and TRBJ2-6, with a possible D match to TRBD1 (5 bases). V was pared by 2 bases and J by 0 bases, with 5 bases between. The germline V gene has CDR1 MNHEY and CDR2 SMNVEV (reference sequence). CDR3 length equals 15 residues. CDR3 sequence: CASSLDSSGANVLTF. Here the CDR3 DNA reads TGTGCCAGCAGTTTAGACAGCTCTGGGGCCAACGTCCTGACTTTC. The full variable domain, rest sourced from reference TRBV27 and TRBJ2-6, is EAQVTQNPRYLITVTGKKLTVTCSQNMNHEYMSWYRQDPGLGLRQIYYSMNVEVTDKGDVPEGYKVSRKEKRNFPLILESPSPNQTSLYFCASSLDSSGANVLTFGAGSRLTVL.

This chain joins TRBV18 and TRBJ2-1, with D possibly being TRBD2 (5 bases). This CDR3 region has 13 residues. CDR1 and CDR2 from the germline V gene are KGHSH and LQKENI. V lost 6 bases and J 4 bases, leaving 10 bases between the germline ends. The CDR3: CASSLDSYNEQFF. CDR3 bases: TGTGCCAGCTCTCTGGACTCTTACAATGAGCAGTTCTTC.